This T cell receptor (beta chain) is from a study of CD8 T cells in Susac syndrome. V was clipped by 6 bases and J by 0 bases, with 8 bases between them. The germline CDR1 and CDR2 sequences are KGHDR and SFDVKD. This CDR3 is built from 13 residues. Roughly 0.45 to 1 ug RNA was reverse transcribed with random hexamers. Amplification of TCR beta CDR3 by immunoSEQ multiplex PCR spanned 54 Vbeta and 13 Jbeta. In TCRdb, the immunoSEQ multiplex PCR reads were re-called with MiXCR into one record per CDR3 protein. The table shows 200,000 to 250,000 distinct CDR3 sequences, with about 95% occurring only once. The authors sequenced TCR beta from blood CD8+ and CD4+ T cells. Bulk CD8+ and CD4+ cells came from magnetic negative isolation; CD8+ TEMRA by FACS.

The TCR comes from a human donor with multiple sclerosis. The sequencing sample was made of CD4+ T cells from PBMCs. V is TRBV24-1 and J is TRBJ2-7; D is uncertain. The CDR3 region has the DNA TGTGCCACCAGTATCAGGAACTCCTACGAGCAGTACTTC. It yields the protein CATSIRNSYEQYF.